This T cell receptor beta chain was documented in a study of blood T cells in healthy people across ages. The germline CDR1 and CDR2 sequences are SNHLY and FYNNEI. The V gene end was trimmed by 6 bases and the J gene end by 5 bases; junction bases not matched to a gene: 9. The CDR3 has 14 amino acids. Primed by a sample-barcoded 5' primer and a J-beta primer mix, a second PCR proceeded for 7 to 11 cycles. TCRdb re-called the 5' RACE reads with MiXCR, one entry per CDR3 protein. The data contain roughly 1,500,000 distinct CDR3 sequences, approximately 32% of them singletons. This clonotype was detected only a few times.

Sample: blood. The sequence came from a woman aged 30 to 39 in good health. The chain combines TRBV2 with TRBJ1-2; 7 nucleotides line up with TRBD1. DNA of the CDR3: TGTGCCAGCAGAAGAATAGGGACAGCTTATGGCTACACCTTC. Encoded protein: CASRRIGTAYGYTF.